This T cell receptor beta chain is drawn from a study of T-cell reconstitution after alpha-beta-depleted transplantation in children (dated by TCRdb to about 2016). In the study overall: Using TCR repertoire profiling, the study followed T-cell immune reconstitution in a quantitative way in children after TCRalphabeta/CD19-depleted allogeneic hematopoietic cell transplantation. Overall study outcomes, separate from this receptor: Over the following months the frequencies of hyperexpanded clones went down, and after one year T-cell counts and TCRbeta diversity were mostly credited to newly produced T cells. In some patients, the high TCRbeta diversity seen at day 60 was put down to recipient T cells and intrathymic progenitors that had survived conditioning. About two months after transplant, the apparently early recovery of alphabetaT-cell counts reportedly depended on just several hundred clones that had expanded rapidly and came from non-depleted graft cells.

This clonotype was found many times. The antigen this receptor binds is unknown. Base qualities are not at hand, and no much larger clone is one base apart. The treatment or condition label corresponds to: allogeneic hematopoietic cell transplantation with graft depleted of TCRalphabeta T cells and CD19 B cells. The children who served as transplant recipients had been given grafts of TCRalphabeta/CD19-depleted allogeneic hematopoietic cells. To prepare the library, PCR was applied. Sequencing was performed on an Illumina HiSeq 2500. TCR library preparation used molecular barcoding, with unique molecular identifiers applied to normalize quantification of the TCRbeta repertoire. TCRdb reprocessed the public reads (quality trimming at Q25 with fastp, clone calling with MiXCR) and kept in-frame beta chains. Merged by CDR3 protein, the rows form single entries marked with the most common genes and DNA. This sample holds about 160,000 distinct CDR3 sequences; over 8.5% were observed only once. The ten largest clones take up about 13% of the sample.

Measured from the cysteine to the phenylalanine, the CDR3 is 14 residues long. The retained sequence is limited to the CDR3, 42 bases, with the frame set at the first base. At the junction V is shortened by 6 bases and J by 5 bases, with 16 bases in between. Looking up the germline V gene (reference sequence) yields CDR1 MNHEY and CDR2 SMNVEV. The sequence came from a boy aged 2 to 9 with acute myeloid leukemia, due to receive a stem cell transplant. This material consisted of PBMCs, taken before TCRalphabeta/CD19-depleted stem cell transplant. The chain is assembled from TRBV27 and TRBJ1-1; confidence is insufficient to name the D gene. The CDR3 protein: CASSFLTGSTEAFF. The nucleotide sequence is TGTGCCAGCAGCTTCCTAACTGGGAGTACTGAAGCTTTCTTT.